The rows below give T cell receptor beta chains drawn from one sample of a study of Graves' ophthalmopathy and Graves' hyperthyroidism. One entry per CDR3 protein, called by TCRdb with MiXCR from the multiplex PCR reads. The sample has 150,000 to 200,000 distinct CDR3 sequences, around 40% seen once. The specimen sequenced was peripheral blood. These TCRs come from a man aged 25-45 years with Graves' ophthalmopathy. Each CDR3 is given with its conserved first and last residue. The order of the fields is J gene, V gene, clone size, D gene, CDR3 DNA, CDR3 protein. A D gene is named only where the DNA matches it firmly. Not all rows give a size; the values are once, few, many and, for expanded clones, a class.

TRBJ1-5 TRBV6-5 many - TGTGCCAGCATCTCGACAGGCCTCAATCAGCCCCAGCATTTT CASISTGLNQPQHF
TRBJ2-5 TRBV27 - TRBD1 TGTGCCAGCAGTACTCGACAGGGAAGGATTTTGGAGACCCAGTACTTC CASSTRQGRILETQYF
TRBJ2-7 TRBV6-2/TRBV6-3 - - TGTGCCAGCACGTGGGGGTTCCTCTACGAGCAGTACTTC CASTWGFLYEQYF
TRBJ2-7 TRBV27 - TRBD2 TGTGCCAGCAGAACAACCGGGACTAGCCATTACGAGCAGTACTTC CASRTTGTSHYEQYF
TRBJ1-2 TRBV27 - - TGTGCCAGCAGTTTACAGGGCCAGGATGGCTACACCTTC CASSLQGQDGYTF
TRBJ2-5 TRBV15 - - TGTGCCACCAGTGCGACAGGGAGGGAGACCCAGTACTTC CATSATGRETQYF
TRBJ2-5 TRBV4-1 many TRBD2 TGCGCCAGCAGCCTCTCGGGGACTAGCGGCCTTGGAGAGACCCAGTACTTC CASSLSGTSGLGETQYF
TRBJ1-2 TRBV15 few - TGTGCCACCAGCAGAGATGGTTCCTCCGGTGGCTACACCTTC CATSRDGSSGGYTF
TRBJ2-2 TRBV19 many - TGTGCCAGCAGTAACAGGGATAGTCCGACCGGGGAGCTGTTTTTT CASSNRDSPTGELFF
TRBJ2-7 TRBV12-3/TRBV12-4 few TRBD1 TGTGCCAGCAAACCGGGACAGGGAGTTTTCGAGCAGTACTTC CASKPGQGVFEQYF
TRBJ2-6 TRBV11-2 - - TGTGCCAGCAGCTCGACCCTAACTAGGGCCGGGGCCAACGTCCTGACTTTC CASSSTLTRAGANVLTF
TRBJ1-1 TRBV12-3/TRBV12-4 - TRBD1 TGTGCCAGCAGTTACGGCGGACAGGGTATGAACACTGAAGCTTTCTTT CASSYGGQGMNTEAFF
TRBJ2-7 TRBV6-2/TRBV6-3 - TRBD1 TGTGCCAGCAGTAATCCTCGACAGGGGGGCTACGAGCAGTACTTC CASSNPRQGGYEQYF
TRBJ1-5 TRBV6-1 - - TGTGCCAGCAGTGAAAGGGCCGCACGTGGCAATCAGCCCCAGCATTTT CASSERAARGNQPQHF
TRBJ1-1 TRBV27 - - TGTGCCAGCAGTTTAGTAGGCAGGGAAGCTTTCTTT CASSLVGREAFF
TRBJ2-5 TRBV12-5 - TRBD1 TGTGCTAGTGGACTGACAGGGAATAGCCAAGAGACCCAGTACTTC CASGLTGNSQETQYF
TRBJ2-6 TRBV11-2 - TRBD1 TGTGCCAGCAGCCCGGGACAGGGGAGCTCTGGGGCCAACGTCCTGACTTTC CASSPGQGSSGANVLTF
TRBJ2-7 TRBV11-3 many - TGTGCCAGCAGCTTACCCGGATCGGTGGGCGAGCAGAACTTC CASSLPGSVGEQNF
TRBJ2-2 TRBV6-2/TRBV6-3 many - TGTGCCAGCAGTTACCTGAGGGGTAACACCGGGGAGCTGTTTTTT CASSYLRGNTGELFF
TRBJ1-5 TRBV4-3 many - TGCGCCAGCAGCCAAGATGTCAGCCAGCCCCAGCATTTT CASSQDVSQPQHF
TRBJ2-2 TRBV20-1 many - TGCAGTGCTAGGGATCCCCTTAGGTCCACCGGGGAGTTGTTTTTT CSARDPLRSTGELFF
TRBJ2-5 TRBV6-1 - TRBD2 TGTGCCAGCGAACGGGGGGTCCAAGAGACCCAGTACTTC CASERGVQETQYF
TRBJ1-5 TRBV6-5 many - TGTGCCAGCAGTTACGCTGGGGGGGGGACCAATCAGCCCCAGCATTTT CASSYAGGGTNQPQHF
TRBJ1-2 TRBV12-3/TRBV12-4 - - TGTGCCAGCAGTTTCGGGGTGGACTATGGCTACACCTTC CASSFGVDYGYTF
TRBJ2-5 TRBV6-2/TRBV6-3 many TRBD2 TGTGCCAGCAGTTACTCGATCGGGCGACTAGCGGGGCTCCAAGAGACCCAGTACTTC CASSYSIGRLAGLQETQYF
TRBJ2-7 TRBV12-5 once - TGTGCTAGTGGTTTAATAGGGTCCTCCTACGAGCAGTACTTC CASGLIGSSYEQYF
TRBJ2-7 TRBV28 many TRBD2 TGTGCCAGCGGCTTACCCCCCATGGGACTAGCGGGACCTCTCTCCTACGAGCAGTACTTC CASGLPPMGLAGPLSYEQYF
TRBJ1-6 TRBV6-1 - - TGTGCCAGCAGTGAACACCGGGAACCCCTCCACTTT CASSEHREPLHF
TRBJ2-7 TRBV7-8 many TRBD2 TGTGCCAGCAGCCCCGGACTAGCGGGAGAATACGAGCAGTACTTC CASSPGLAGEYEQYF
TRBJ1-1 TRBV12-3/TRBV12-4 few - TGTGCCAGCAGTCCCTGGAATGAAGCTTTCTTT CASSPWNEAFF
TRBJ2-5 TRBV9 - - TGTGCCAGCAGCTTATATTCTCAAGAGACCCAGTACTTC CASSLYSQETQYF
TRBJ1-5 TRBV6-2/TRBV6-3 - TRBD1 TGTGCCAGCAGCAACAGGGGAAAGGGCAATCAGCCCCAGCATTTT CASSNRGKGNQPQHF
TRBJ1-2 TRBV12-3/TRBV12-4 few - TGTGCCAGCAGTTTACAGTATGGCTACACCTTC CASSLQYGYTF
TRBJ1-5 TRBV6-2/TRBV6-3 many - TGTGCCAGCAGTTTTCACAGTAGGGATCAGCCCCAGCATTTT CASSFHSRDQPQHF
TRBJ2-7 TRBV6-5 many TRBD2 TGTGCCAGCAGTTCACTAGCGGGAACCTACGAGCAGTACTTC CASSSLAGTYEQYF
TRBJ2-6 TRBV11-2 - - TGTGCCAGCAGCTTTCGAGACTCTGGGGCCAACGTCCTGACTTTC CASSFRDSGANVLTF
TRBJ2-2 TRBV6-2/TRBV6-3 - TRBD2 TGTGCCAGCAGTTACTCGAGAGCCGGAGGCGGGAGGGCCGACACCGGGGGGCTGTTTTTT CASSYSRAGGGRADTGGLFF
TRBJ2-5 TRBV12-3/TRBV12-4 - TRBD1 TGTGCCAGCAGCGACAGGGGGCAGTGGCAAGAGACCCAGTACTTC CASSDRGQWQETQYF
TRBJ2-7 TRBV24-1 many - TGTGCCACCAGTGACAACTCCTACGAGCAGTACTTC CATSDNSYEQYF
TRBJ1-1 TRBV25-1 once - TGTGCCAGCAGTGAAGGAGGTTGGCCAAAGGGTAACACTGAAGCTTTCTTT CASSEGGWPKGNTEAFF
TRBJ2-7 TRBV30 - - TGTGCCTGGAGTAGGTCCACCCACGAGCAGTACTTC CAWSRSTHEQYF
TRBJ1-1 TRBV15 - - TGTGCCACCAGGGTGGGGAACACTGAAGCTTTCTTT CATRVGNTEAFF